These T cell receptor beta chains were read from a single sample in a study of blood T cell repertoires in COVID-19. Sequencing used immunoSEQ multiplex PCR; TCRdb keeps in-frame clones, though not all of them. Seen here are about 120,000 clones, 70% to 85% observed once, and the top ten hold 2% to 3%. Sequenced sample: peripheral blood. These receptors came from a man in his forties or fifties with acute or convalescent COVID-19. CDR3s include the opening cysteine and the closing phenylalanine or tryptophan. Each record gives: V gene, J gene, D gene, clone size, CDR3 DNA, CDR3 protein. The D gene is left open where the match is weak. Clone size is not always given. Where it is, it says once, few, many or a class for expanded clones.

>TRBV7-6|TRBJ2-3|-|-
TGTGCCAGCAGCTTAGGACAGAGCACAGATACGCAGTATTTT
CASSLGQSTDTQYF
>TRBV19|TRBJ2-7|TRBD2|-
TGTGCCAGTAGTCCTCGGACTAGCGGTGTCTACGAGCAGTACTTC
CASSPRTSGVYEQYF
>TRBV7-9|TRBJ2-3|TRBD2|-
TGTGCCAGCAGCTCTAGGCTTAGCGGGAGAAGCACAGATACGCAGTATTTT
CASSSRLSGRSTDTQYF
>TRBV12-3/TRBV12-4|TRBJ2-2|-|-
TGTGCCAGCAGCCTACAGGTCACCGGGGAGCTGTTTTTT
CASSLQVTGELFF
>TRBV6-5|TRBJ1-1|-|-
TGTGCCAGCATCAGGGACACCGGCACTGAAGCTTTCTTT
CASIRDTGTEAFF
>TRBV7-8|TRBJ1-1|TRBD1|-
TGTGCCAGCAGCTTAGGGTACAGGGGGACGAACACTGAAGCTTTCTTT
CASSLGYRGTNTEAFF
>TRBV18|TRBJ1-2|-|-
TGTGCCAGCTCACCGGGCAGTCTCTATGGCTACACCTTC
CASSPGSLYGYTF
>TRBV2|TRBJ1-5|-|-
TGTGCCAGCAGTGAATGGGGAGGGGATCAGCCCCAGCATTTT
CASSEWGGDQPQHF
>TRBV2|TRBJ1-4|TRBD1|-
TGTGCCAGCGGAGGGACACCCGTCTCAGGGGGTTATGAAAAACTGTTTTTT
CASGGTPVSGGYEKLFF
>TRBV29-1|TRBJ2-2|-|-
TGCAGCGTTGGGGCACCGGATGGGGAGCTGTTTTTT
CSVGAPDGELFF
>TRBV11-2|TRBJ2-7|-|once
TGTGCCAGCAGCTTAGAAGGCGGGGCTGGGGGCGAGCAGTACTTC
CASSLEGGAGGEQYF
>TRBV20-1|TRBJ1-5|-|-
TGCAGTGCCCAGGGTTTACAGCCCCAGCATTTT
CSAQGLQPQHF
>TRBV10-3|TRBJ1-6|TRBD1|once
TGTGCCATCAGTGAGTCGATCTTTCGACAGGGCCTCCACTTT
CAISESIFRQGLHF
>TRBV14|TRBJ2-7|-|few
TGTGCCAGCAGCCAAGAGAGGGTTAGCAGCTTCCCCTACGAGCAGTACTTC
CASSQERVSSFPYEQYF
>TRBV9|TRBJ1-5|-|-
TGTGCCAGCAGCGGGACAGACAATCAGCCCCAGCATTTT
CASSGTDNQPQHF
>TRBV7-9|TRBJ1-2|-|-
TGTGCCAGCAGCCCTACAGGGACCGTTAACTATGGCTACACCTTC
CASSPTGTVNYGYTF
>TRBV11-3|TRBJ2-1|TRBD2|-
TGTGCCAGCAGCTCCGCCCCGGCTAGCGGAAATGAGCAGTTCTTC
CASSSAPASGNEQFF
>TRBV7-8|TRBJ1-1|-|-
TGTGCCAGCAGCTTAGAACGGGGGAACACTGAAGCTTTCTTT
CASSLERGNTEAFF
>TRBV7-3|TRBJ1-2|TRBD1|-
TGTGCCAGCAGGGACACAGGGGATCCTAACTATGGCTACACCTTC
CASRDTGDPNYGYTF
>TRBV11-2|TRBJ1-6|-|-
TGTGCCAGCAGCCCCGGGACTCTGTATTCACCCCTCCACTTT
CASSPGTLYSPLHF
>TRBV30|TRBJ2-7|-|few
TGTGCCTGGAGTGTACAGGGCTACGAGCAGTACTTC
CAWSVQGYEQYF
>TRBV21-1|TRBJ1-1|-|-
TGTGCCAGCAGCAAAGCTGCGAGACAGTCGAACGACACTGAAGCTTTCTTT
CASSKAARQSNDTEAFF
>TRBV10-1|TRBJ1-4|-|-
TGCGCCAGCAGTCCCAGTGCTAATGAAAAACTGTTTTTT
CASSPSANEKLFF
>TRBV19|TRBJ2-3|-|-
TGTGCCAGTAGTACGGACAGTTCTGGTGATACGCAGTATTTT
CASSTDSSGDTQYF
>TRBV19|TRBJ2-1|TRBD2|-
TGTGCCAGTAGTATACCCGGACTAGCGGGAGGTTACAATGAGCAGTTCTTC
CASSIPGLAGGYNEQFF
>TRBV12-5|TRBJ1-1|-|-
TGTGCTAGTGGTTTAGAGGGGGGGTATACTGAAGCTTTCTTT
CASGLEGGYTEAFF
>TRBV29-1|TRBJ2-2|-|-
TGCAGCGCCCGGGCTGGGGGCACGGACACCGGGGAGCTGTTTTTT
CSARAGGTDTGELFF
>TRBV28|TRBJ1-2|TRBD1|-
TGTGCCGCTACAGGGGGTAACTATGGCTACACCTTC
CAATGGNYGYTF
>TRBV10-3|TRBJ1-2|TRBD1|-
TGTGCCATCAGTGAGGGGGACAGGCGCGGCTATGGCTACACCTTC
CAISEGDRRGYGYTF
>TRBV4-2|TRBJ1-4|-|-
TGTGCCAGCAGCCAAAATGGGGGCAGGGTGGATGAAAAACTGTTTTTT
CASSQNGGRVDEKLFF
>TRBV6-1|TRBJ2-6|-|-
TGTGCCAGCAGTGAGGAAGACAGGCTTACGTCTGGGGCCAACGTCCTGACTTTC
CASSEEDRLTSGANVLTF
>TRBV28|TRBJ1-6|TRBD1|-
TGTGCCAGCAGTGCATGGGACAGCTCCTATAATTCACCCCTCCACTTT
CASSAWDSSYNSPLHF
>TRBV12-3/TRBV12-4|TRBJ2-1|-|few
TGTGCCAGCAGGGAGCAACTCAGTGAGCAGTTCTTC
CASREQLSEQFF
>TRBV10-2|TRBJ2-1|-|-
TGCGCCAGCTCCAGCGGCGGCACCTACAATGAGCAGTTCTTC
CASSSGGTYNEQFF
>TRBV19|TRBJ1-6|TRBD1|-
TGTGCCAGTAGTGATCCGACAGGGGGGGGTTCACCCCTCCACTTT
CASSDPTGGGSPLHF
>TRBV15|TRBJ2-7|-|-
TGTGCCACCAGCATCGGGCAGGAGGTTTACGAGCAGTACTTC
CATSIGQEVYEQYF
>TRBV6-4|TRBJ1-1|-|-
TGTGCCAGCAGGAGGGAAGAGAACACTGAAGCTTTCTTT
CASRREENTEAFF
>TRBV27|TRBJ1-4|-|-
TGTGCCAGCAGTCCCCGTGGGAGGGCCATCACCCTTTTAAATGAAAAACTGTTTTTT
CASSPRGRAITLLNEKLFF
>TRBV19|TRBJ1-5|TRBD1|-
TGTGCCAGTTGGACAGGTATAAGCAATCAGCCCCAGCATTTT
CASWTGISNQPQHF
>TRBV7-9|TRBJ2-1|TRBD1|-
TGTGCCAGCAGCTTAGGGACAGGGTCGCACAATGAGCAGTTCTTC
CASSLGTGSHNEQFF
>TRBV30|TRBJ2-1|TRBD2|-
TGTGCCTGGAGAATAAGCGGGGGGTACAATGAGCAGTTCTTC
CAWRISGGYNEQFF
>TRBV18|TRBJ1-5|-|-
TGTGCCAGCTCACAACGAGTCGGACTCGGGCGCAATCAGCCCCAGCATTTT
CASSQRVGLGRNQPQHF